One and the same sample provided the 6 T cell receptor beta chains below, sequenced in a study of T cell changes during pregnancy in multiple sclerosis. The method was immunoSEQ multiplex PCR; TCRdb's version includes in-frame clones alone and lacks a portion of them. The sample consists of 25,000 to 35,000 clones, 89% of them appearing once. The specimen comprised CD4+ T cells from peripheral blood mononuclear cells, sampled in the second trimester of pregnancy. The receptors here all came from a female donor with multiple sclerosis, enrolled in a pregnancy study.

V usage is TRBV25-1 and J usage is TRBJ1-1, with D possibly being TRBD1 (5 bases). Trimming took 1 base from V and 2 from J, leaving 8 bases between them. The CDR3 consists of 14 residues. Germline CDR1 is MGHDK and CDR2 is SYGVNS. The CDR3 loop is CASSEWTLNTEAFF. CDR3 DNA: TGTGCCAGCAGTGAATGGACATTAAACACTGAAGCTTTCTTT.

The CDR3: CASSSGVRYYEQYF. The CDR3 DNA reads as TGTGCCAGCAGCTCGGGGGTTAGGTACTACGAGCAGTACTTC. This chain connects TRBV5-5 to TRBJ2-7; D perhaps matches TRBD2 (6 bases). Germline CDR1 SGHKS, CDR2 YYEKEE (reference sequence). The CDR3 has 14 residues. Trimming pared 3 bases from V and 3 bases from J, leaving 13 bases between.

The rearrangement uses TRBV6-1 and TRBJ2-7; D gene unclear. This CDR3 contains 12 residues. In germline, CDR1 is MNHNS, CDR2 SASEGT. V dropped 3 bases and J dropped 5 bases, with 8 bases sitting between them. Written as DNA, the CDR3 is TGTGCCAGCAGTGACCAGACTGACGAGCAGTACTTC. Translated, it gives CASSDQTDEQYF.

The chain is built from TRBV30 and TRBJ1-1; D gene uncertain. The CDR3 spans 13 residues. Germline CDR1 and CDR2: GTSNPN and SVGIG (reference sequence). V dropped 2 bases and J dropped 1 base, with 8 bases sitting between them. The CDR3 sequence is CAWSSYRNTEAFF. The CDR3 DNA reads as TGTGCCTGGAGTTCTTACAGGAACACTGAAGCTTTCTTT.

This sequence joins TRBV6-6 and TRBJ1-2, with a possible D match to TRBD1 (6 bases). Deletions cut 8 bases from V and 3 bases from J, with 22 bases between. Germline loops: CDR1 MNHNY, CDR2 SVGAGI (reference sequence). This CDR3 comprises 16 residues. The CDR3 loop is CASRPGGGQGYYGYTF. CDR3 nucleotide sequence: TGTGCCAGCCGCCCCGGGGGGGGGCAGGGGTACTATGGCTACACCTTC.

The chain recombines TRBV2 with TRBJ1-2; D remains unclear. CDR1 is SNHLY and CDR2 is FYNNEI in the germline V gene. CDR3 length: 12 amino acids. Trimming removed 3 bases from V and 7 bases from J, with 9 bases in between. Here the CDR3 reads CASSDRRTGYTF. In nucleotides, the CDR3 is TGTGCCAGCAGTGACAGAAGAACTGGCTACACCTTC.